These T cell receptor beta chains were read from a single sample in a study of cytomegalovirus exposure and HLA in healthy donors. The table came from immunoSEQ multiplex PCR; TCRdb's copy has only in-frame clones and leaves some out. This table holds 180,000 or so clones, 75% to 85% found once. The sequenced sample consisted of PBMCs. The receptors come from a woman aged 45-60 years in good health and CMV-seropositive. The conserved cysteine and the conserved F or W are not part of the CDR3 here.

V	CDR3
TRBV7-2	ASSRHPQETQY
TRBV7-2	ASSPSAGASYEQY
TRBV4-2	ASSQGLADTYEQY
TRBV2	ASSENAGGLAVATQY
TRBV5-1	ASARGYSYEQY
TRBV7-2	ASSFLQDRYNEQF
TRBV4-1	ASSQDRTGAYEQY
TRBV4-1	ASSQEEGAHTEAF
TRBV4-1	ASSQVPGDSLPPNEQY
TRBV6-1	ASRTGGGTEQY
TRBV27	ASSLSGGGEVTQY
TRBV6-5	ASSLDLYRSTEAF
TRBV6-1	ASTYLRTPGNTIY
TRBV7-2	ASSFPQGYEQY
TRBV10-3	AISEFSGGHETQY
TRBV7-9	SSSSLLGAAQETQY
TRBV7-2	ASSTGTSGGTDTQY